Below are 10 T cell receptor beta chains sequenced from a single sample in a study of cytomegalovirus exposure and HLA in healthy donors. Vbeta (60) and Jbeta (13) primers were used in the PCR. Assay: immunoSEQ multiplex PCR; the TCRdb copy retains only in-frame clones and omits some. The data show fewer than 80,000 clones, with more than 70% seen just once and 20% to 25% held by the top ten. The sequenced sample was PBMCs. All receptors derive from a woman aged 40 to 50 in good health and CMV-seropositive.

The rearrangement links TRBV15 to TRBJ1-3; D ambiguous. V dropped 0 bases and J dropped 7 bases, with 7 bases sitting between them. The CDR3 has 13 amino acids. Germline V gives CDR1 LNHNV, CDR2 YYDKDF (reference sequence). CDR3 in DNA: TGTGCCACCAGCAGAGATGGGCTGAACACCATATATTTT. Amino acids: CATSRDGLNTIYF.

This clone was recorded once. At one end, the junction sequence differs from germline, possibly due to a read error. The CDR3: CASGQPNAEAFF. The DNA for the CDR3 is TGTGCCAGTGGACAGCCGAACGCTGAAGCTTTCTTT. This chain connects TRBV2 to TRBJ1-1; possible D gene TRBD1, 6 bases. The germline V gene has CDR1 SNHLY and CDR2 FYNNEI. The CDR3 extends over 12 amino acids.

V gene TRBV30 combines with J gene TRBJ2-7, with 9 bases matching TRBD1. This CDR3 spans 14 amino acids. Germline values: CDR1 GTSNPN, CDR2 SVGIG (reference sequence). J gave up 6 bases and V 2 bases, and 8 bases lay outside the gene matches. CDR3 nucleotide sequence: TGTGCCTGGAGTAAGGGACAGGGAGCCTCCGAGCAGTACTTC. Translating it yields CAWSKGQGASEQYF.

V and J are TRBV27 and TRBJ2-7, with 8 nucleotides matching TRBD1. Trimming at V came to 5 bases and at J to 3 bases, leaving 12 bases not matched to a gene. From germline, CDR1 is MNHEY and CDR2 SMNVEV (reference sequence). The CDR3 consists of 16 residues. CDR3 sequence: CASSPGQGPAFYEQYF. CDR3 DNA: TGTGCCAGCAGTCCTGGACAGGGTCCGGCTTTCTACGAGCAGTACTTC.

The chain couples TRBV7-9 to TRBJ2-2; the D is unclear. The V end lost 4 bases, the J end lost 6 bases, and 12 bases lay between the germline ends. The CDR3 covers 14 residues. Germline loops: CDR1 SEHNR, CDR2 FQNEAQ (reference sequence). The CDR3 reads CASSSIGPSGELFF. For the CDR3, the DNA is TGTGCCAGCAGCTCGATTGGGCCGTCCGGGGAGCTGTTTTTT.

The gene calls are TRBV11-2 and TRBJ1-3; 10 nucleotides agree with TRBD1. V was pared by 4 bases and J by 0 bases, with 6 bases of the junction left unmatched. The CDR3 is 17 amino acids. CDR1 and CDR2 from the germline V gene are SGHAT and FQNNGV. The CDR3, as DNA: TGTGCCAGCAGCTCCTGGACAGGGGGTAACTCTGGAAACACCATATATTTT. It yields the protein CASSSWTGGNSGNTIYF. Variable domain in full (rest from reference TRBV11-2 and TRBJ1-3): EAGVAQSPRYKIIEKRQSVAFWCNPISGHATLYWYQQILGQGPKLLIQFQNNGVVDDSQLPKDRFSAERLKGVDSTLKIQPAKLEDSAVYLCASSSWTGGNSGNTIYFGEGSWLTVV.

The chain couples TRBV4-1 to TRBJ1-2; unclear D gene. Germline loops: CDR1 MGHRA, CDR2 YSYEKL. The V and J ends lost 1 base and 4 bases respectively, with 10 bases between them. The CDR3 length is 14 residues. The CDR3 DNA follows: TGCGCCAGCAGCCAAGGGGGAGGACGCTATGGCTACACCTTC. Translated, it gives CASSQGGGRYGYTF.

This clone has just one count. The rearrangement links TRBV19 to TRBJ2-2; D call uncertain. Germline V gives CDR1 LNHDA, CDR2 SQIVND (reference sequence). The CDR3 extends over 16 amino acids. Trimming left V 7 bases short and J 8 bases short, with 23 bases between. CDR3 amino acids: CASTERRNYPMGELFF. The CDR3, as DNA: TGTGCCAGTACCGAACGCCGGAACTACCCGATGGGGGAGCTGTTTTTT.

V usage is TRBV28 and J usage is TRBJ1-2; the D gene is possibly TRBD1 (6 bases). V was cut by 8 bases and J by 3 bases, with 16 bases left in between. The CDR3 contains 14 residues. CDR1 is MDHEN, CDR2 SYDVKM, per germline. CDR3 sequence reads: CASRYSGEHYGYTF. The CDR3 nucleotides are TGTGCCAGCCGTTATTCAGGGGAGCACTATGGCTACACCTTC.

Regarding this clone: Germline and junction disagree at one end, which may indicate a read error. The CDR3, as DNA: TGTGCCGGCAGCCCGATCGGTTCCAATCAGCCCCAGCATTTT. This encodes CAGSPIGSNQPQHF. J is TRBJ1-5 and V is TRBV14, with D unclear. Germline lookup yields CDR1 SGHDN and CDR2 FVKESK. The CDR3 totals 14 residues.